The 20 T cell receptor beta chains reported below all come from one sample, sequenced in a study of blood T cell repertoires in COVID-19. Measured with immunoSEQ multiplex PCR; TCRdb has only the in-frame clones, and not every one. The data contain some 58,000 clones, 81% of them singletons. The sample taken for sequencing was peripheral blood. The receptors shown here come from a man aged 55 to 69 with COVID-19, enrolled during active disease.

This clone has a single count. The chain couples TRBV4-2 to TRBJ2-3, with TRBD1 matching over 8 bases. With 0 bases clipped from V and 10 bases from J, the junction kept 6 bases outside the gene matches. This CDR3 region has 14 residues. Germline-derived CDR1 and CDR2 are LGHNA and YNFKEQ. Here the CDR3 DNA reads TGTGCCAGCAGCCAAGACCACGGGGGACAGGCGCAGTATTTT. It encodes CASSQDHGGQAQYF.

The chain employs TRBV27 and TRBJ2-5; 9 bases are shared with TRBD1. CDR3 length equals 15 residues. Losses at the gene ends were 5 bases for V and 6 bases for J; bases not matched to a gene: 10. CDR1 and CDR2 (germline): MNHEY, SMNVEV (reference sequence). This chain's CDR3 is CASSPWDRDGKTQYF. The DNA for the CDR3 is TGTGCCAGCAGTCCCTGGGACAGGGACGGGAAGACCCAGTACTTC.

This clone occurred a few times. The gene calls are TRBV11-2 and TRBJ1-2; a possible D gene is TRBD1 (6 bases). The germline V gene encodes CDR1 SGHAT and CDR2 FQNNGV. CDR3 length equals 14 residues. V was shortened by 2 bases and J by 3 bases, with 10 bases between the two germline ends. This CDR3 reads CASSLWEGDYGYTF. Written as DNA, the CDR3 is TGTGCCAGCAGCTTATGGGAGGGGGACTATGGCTACACCTTC.

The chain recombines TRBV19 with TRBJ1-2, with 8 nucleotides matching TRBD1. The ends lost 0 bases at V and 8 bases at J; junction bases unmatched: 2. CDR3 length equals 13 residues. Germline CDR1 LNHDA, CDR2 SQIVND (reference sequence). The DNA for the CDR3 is TGTGCCAGTAGTATAGATCGACAGGGGGGCTACACCTTC. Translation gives CASSIDRQGGYTF.

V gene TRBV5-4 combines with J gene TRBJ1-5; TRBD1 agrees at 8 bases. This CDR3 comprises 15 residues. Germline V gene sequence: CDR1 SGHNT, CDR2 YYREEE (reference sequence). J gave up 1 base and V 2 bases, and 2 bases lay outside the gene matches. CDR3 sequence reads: CASSLQGGSNQPQHF. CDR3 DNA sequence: TGTGCCAGCAGCTTACAGGGGGGGAGCAATCAGCCCCAGCATTTT.

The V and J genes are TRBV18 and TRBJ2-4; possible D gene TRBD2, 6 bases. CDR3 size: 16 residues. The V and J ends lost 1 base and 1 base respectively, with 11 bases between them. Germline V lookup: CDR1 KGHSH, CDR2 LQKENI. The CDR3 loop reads CASSPLGGSAKNIQYF. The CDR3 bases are TGTGCCAGCTCACCACTGGGGGGATCCGCCAAAAACATTCAGTACTTC.

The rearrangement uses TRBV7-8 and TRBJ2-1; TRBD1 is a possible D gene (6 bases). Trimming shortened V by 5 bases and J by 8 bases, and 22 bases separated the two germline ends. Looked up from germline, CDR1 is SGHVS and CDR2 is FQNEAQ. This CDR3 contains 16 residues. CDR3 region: CASSRVGQGKGDEQFF. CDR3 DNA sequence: TGTGCCAGCAGCCGGGTGGGGCAGGGGAAAGGGGATGAGCAGTTCTTC.

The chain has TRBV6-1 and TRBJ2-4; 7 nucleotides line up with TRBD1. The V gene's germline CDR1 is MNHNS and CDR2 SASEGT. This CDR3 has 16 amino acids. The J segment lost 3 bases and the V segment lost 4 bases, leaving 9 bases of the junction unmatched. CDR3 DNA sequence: TGTGCCAGCAGTGGCCGGACAGGTGGGTTCAAAAACATTCAGTACTTC. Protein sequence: CASSGRTGGFKNIQYF.

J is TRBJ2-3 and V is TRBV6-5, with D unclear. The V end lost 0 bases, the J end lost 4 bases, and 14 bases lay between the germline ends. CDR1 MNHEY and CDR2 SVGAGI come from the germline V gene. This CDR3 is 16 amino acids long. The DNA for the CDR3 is TGTGCCAGCAGTTACTCTACGTCAGTCCAAGCAGATACGCAGTATTTT. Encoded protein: CASSYSTSVQADTQYF.

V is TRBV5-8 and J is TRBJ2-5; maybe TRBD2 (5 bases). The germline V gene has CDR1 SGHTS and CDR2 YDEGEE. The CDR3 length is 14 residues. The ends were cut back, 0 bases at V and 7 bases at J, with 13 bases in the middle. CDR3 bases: TGTGCCAGCAGCTTGGAGGACTCCCGACGGACCCAGTACTTC. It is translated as CASSLEDSRRTQYF. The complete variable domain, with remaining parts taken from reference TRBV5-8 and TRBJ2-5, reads EAGVTQSPTHLIKTRGQQATLRCSPISGHTSVYWYQQALGLGLQFLLWYDEGEERNRGNFPPRFSGRQFPNYSSELNVNALELEDSALYLCASSLEDSRRTQYFGPGTRLLVL.

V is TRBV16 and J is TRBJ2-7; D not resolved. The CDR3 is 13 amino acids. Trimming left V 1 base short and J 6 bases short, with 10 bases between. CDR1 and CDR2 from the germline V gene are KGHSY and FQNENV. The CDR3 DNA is TGTGCCAGCAGCCAATTGGAGAGTTCCGAGCAGTACTTC. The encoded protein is CASSQLESSEQYF.

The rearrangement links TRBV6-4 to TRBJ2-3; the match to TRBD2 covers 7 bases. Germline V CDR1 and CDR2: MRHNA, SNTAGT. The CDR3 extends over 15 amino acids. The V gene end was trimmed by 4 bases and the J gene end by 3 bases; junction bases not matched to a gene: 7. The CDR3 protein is CASSVQAGMTDTQYF. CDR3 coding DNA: TGTGCCAGCAGTGTCCAAGCGGGAATGACAGATACGCAGTATTTT.

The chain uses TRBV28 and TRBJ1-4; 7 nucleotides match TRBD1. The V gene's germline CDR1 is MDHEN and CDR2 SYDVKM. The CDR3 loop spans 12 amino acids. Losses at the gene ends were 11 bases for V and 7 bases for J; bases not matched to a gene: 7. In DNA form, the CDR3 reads TGTGCCTGCGGGGACAGCACTGAAAAACTGTTTTTT. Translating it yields CACGDSTEKLFF.

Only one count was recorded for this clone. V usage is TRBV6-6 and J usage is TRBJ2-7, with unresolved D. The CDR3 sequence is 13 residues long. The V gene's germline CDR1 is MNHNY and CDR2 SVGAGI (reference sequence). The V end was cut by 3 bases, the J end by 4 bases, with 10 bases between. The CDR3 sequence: CASSYSLSYEQYF. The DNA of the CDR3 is TGTGCCAGCAGTTATTCCCTTTCTTACGAGCAGTACTTC.

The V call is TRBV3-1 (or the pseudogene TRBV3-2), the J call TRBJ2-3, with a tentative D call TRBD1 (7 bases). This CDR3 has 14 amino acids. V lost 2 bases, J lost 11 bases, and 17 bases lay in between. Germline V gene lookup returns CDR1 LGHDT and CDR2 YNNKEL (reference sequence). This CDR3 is CASSQQGGPSQQYF. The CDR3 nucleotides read TGTGCCAGCAGCCAACAGGGGGGCCCGAGCCAGCAGTATTTT.

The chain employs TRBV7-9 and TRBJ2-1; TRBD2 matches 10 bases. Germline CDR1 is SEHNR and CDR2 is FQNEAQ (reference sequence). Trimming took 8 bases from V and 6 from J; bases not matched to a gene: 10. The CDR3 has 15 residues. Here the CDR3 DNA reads TGTGCCAGCTATCATAGGACTAGCGGAACCAATGAGCAGTTCTTC. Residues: CASYHRTSGTNEQFF.

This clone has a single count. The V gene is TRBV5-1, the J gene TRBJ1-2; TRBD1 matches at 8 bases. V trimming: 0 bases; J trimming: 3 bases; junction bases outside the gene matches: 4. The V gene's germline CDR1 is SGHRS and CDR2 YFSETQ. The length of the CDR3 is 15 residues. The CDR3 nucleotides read TGCGCCAGCAGCTTGGCCCCAGGGGGCTACTATGGCTACACCTTC. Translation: CASSLAPGGYYGYTF. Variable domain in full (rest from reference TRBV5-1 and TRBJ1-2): KAGVTQTPRYLIKTRGQQVTLSCSPISGHRSVSWYQQTPGQGLQFLFEYFSETQRNKGNFPGRFSGRQFSNSRSEMNVSTLELGDSALYLCASSLAPGGYYGYTFGSGTRLTVV.

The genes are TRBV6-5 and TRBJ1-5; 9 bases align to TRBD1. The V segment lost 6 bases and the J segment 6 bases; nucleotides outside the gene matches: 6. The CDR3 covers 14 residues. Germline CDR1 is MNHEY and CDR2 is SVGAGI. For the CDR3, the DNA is TGTGCCAGCAGCACCGGGACAGGGCTTCAGCCCCAGCATTTT. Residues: CASSTGTGLQPQHF.

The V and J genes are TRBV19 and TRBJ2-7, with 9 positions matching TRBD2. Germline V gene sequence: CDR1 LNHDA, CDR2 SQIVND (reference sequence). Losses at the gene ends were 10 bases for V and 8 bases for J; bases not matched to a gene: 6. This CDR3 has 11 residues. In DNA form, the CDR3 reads TGTGCCACTAGACTAGCGGATAAGCAGTACTTC. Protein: CATRLADKQYF.

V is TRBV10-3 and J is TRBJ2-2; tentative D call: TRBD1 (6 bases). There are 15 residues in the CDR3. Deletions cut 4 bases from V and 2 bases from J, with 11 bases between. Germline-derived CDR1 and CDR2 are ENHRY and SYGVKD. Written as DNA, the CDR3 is TGTGCCATCAGTGTAGGCAGGGGCAACACCGGGGAGCTGTTTTTT. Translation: CAISVGRGNTGELFF.